The clone carrying this TCR beta chain has a single count. Its antigen is as yet unknown. Vbeta (60) and Jbeta (13) primers were used in the PCR. Using immunoSEQ multiplex PCR, the repertoire was profiled, and TCRdb retains in-frame clones only, with some absent. The table has approximately 110,000 clones, around 80% seen once. CDR1 is SGDLS and CDR2 is YYNGEE in the germline V gene. V was pared by 0 bases and J by 4 bases, with 20 bases between. There are 18 residues in the CDR3. These data are taken from a study of cytomegalovirus exposure and HLA in healthy donors. Whole-study findings and limits: For most TCR sequences rarity was the rule, although some public TCRs occurred in many donors. A later analysis appeared to link common viral pathogens to several of the most significant clusters. In a later analysis, TCR beta V- and J-gene trimming was associated with a missense DCLRE1C variant.

This TCR was sampled from a woman younger than 45 in good health and CMV-seronegative. The V call is TRBV9, the J call TRBJ1-3; D is unclear. The sample consisted of PBMCs. CDR3 sequence reads: CASSVDLGRRSGGNTIYF. As DNA, the CDR3 is TGTGCCAGCAGCGTAGATTTAGGACGGCGGTCGGGAGGAAACACCATATATTTT.